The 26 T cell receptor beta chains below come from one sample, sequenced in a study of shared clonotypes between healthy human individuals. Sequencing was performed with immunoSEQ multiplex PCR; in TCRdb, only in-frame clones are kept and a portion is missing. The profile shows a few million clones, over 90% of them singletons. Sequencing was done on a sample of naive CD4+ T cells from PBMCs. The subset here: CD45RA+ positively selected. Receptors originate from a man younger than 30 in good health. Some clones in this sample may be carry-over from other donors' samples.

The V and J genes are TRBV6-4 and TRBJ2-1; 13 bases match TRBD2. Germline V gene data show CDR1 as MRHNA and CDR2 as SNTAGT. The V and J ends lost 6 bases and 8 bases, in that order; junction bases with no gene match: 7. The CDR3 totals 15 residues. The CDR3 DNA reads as TGTGCCAGCAGACTAGCGGGAGGGCTATTGGATGAGCAGTTCTTC. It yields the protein CASRLAGGLLDEQFF.

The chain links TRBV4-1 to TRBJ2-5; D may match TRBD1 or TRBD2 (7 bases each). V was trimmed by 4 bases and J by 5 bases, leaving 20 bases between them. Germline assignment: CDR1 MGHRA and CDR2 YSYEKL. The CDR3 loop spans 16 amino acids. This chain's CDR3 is CASSRQGGVWRETQYF. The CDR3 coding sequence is TGCGCCAGCAGCCGGCAGGGGGGGGTTTGGAGGGAGACCCAGTACTTC.

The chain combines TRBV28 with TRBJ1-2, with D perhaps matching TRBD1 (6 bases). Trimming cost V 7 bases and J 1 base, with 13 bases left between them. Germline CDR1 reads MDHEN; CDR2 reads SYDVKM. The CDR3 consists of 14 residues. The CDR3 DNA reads TGTGCCAGCATTACTAACAGGGTTAACTATGGCTACACCTTC. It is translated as CASITNRVNYGYTF.

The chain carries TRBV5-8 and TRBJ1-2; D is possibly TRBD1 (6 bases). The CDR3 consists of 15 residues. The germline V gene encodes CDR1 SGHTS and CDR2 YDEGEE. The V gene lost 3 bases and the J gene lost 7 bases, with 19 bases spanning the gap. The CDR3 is CASSSTGIRVAGYTF. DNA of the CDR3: TGTGCCAGCAGCTCCACAGGGATTCGGGTAGCTGGCTACACCTTC.

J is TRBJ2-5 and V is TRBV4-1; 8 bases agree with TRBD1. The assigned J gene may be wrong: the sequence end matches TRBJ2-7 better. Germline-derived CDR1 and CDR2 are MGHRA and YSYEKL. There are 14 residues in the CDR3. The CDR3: CASSHGTGGSEQYF. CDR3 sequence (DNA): TGCGCCAGCAGCCACGGCACAGGGGGTAGCGAGCAGTACTTC.

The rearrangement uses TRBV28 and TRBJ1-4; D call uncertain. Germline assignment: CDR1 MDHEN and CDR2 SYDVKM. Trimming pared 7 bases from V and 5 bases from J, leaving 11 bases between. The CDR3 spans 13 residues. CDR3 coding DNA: TGTGCCAGCACTGAGGCAGAGAATGAAAAACTGTTTTTT. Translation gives CASTEAENEKLFF. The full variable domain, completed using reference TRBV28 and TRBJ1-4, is DVKVTQSSRYLVKRTGEKVFLECVQDMDHENMFWYRQDPGLGLRLIYFSYDVKMKEKGDIPEGYSVSREKKERFSLILESASTNQTSMYLCASTEAENEKLFFGSGTQLSVL.

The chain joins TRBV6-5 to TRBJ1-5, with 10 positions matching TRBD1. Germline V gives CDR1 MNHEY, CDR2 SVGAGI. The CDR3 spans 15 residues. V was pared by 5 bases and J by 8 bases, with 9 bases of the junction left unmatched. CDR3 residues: CASSGSGQGNKPQHF. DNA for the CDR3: TGTGCCAGCAGTGGATCGGGACAGGGGAATAAGCCCCAGCATTTT.

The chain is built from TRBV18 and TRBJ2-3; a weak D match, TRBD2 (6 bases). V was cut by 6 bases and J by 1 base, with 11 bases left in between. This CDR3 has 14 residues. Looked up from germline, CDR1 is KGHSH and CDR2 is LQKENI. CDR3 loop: CASSRAGRTDTQYF. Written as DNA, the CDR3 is TGTGCCAGCTCTAGGGCGGGACGCACAGATACGCAGTATTTT.

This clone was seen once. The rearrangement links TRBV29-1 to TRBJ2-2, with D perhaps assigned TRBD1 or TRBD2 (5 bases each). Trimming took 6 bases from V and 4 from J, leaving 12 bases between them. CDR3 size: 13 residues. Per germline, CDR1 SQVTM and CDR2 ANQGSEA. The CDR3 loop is CSVVPGLTGELFF. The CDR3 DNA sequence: TGCAGCGTGGTCCCGGGGCTCACCGGGGAGCTGTTTTTT.

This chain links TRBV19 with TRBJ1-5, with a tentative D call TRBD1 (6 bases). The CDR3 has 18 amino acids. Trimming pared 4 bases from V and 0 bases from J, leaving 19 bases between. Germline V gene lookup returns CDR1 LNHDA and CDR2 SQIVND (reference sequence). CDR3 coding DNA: TGTGCCAGTAGTACGAACTATGGACAGACCTATAGCAATCAGCCCCAGCATTTT. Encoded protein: CASSTNYGQTYSNQPQHF.

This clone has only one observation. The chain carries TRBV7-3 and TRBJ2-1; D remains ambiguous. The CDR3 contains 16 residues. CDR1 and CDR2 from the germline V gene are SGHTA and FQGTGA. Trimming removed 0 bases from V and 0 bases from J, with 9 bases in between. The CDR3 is CASSLTPTLSYNEQFF. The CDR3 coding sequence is TGTGCCAGCAGCTTAACCCCGACTCTCTCCTACAATGAGCAGTTCTTC.

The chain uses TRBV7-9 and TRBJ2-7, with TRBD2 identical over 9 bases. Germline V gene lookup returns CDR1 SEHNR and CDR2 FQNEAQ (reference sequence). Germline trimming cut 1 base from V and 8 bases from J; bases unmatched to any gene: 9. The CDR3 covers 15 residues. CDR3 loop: CASSLVSREGRQQYF. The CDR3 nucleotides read TGTGCCAGCAGCTTAGTATCGCGGGAGGGGCGCCAGCAGTACTTC. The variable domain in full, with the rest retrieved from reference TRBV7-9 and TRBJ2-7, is DTGVSQNPRHKITKRGQNVTFRCDPISEHNRLYWYRQTLGQGPEFLTYFQNEAQLEKSRLLSDRFSAERPKGSFSTLEIQRTEQGDSAMYLCASSLVSREGRQQYFGPGTRLTVT.

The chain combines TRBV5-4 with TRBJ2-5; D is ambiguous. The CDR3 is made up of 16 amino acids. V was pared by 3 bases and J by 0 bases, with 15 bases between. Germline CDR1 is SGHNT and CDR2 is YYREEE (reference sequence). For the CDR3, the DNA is TGTGCCAGCAGCTCCCCCACAGTGGAGCACCAAGAGACCCAGTACTTC. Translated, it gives CASSSPTVEHQETQYF. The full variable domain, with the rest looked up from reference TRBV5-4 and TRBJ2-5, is ETGVTQSPTHLIKTRGQQVTLRCSSQSGHNTVSWYQQALGQGPQFIFQYYREEENGRGNFPPRFSGLQFPNYSSELNVNALELDDSALYLCASSSPTVEHQETQYFGPGTRLLVL.

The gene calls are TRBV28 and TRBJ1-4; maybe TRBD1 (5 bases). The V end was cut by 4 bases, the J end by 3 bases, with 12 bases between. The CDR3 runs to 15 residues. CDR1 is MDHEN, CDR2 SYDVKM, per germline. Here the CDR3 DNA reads TGTGCCAGCAGTTCCCCAGGGTGGGCTAATGAAAAACTGTTTTTT. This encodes CASSSPGWANEKLFF.

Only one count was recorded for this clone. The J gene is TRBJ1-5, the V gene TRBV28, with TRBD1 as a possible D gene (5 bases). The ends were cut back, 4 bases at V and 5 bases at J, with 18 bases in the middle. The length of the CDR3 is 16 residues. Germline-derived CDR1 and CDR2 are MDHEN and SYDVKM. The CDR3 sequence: CASSSRGGTAHQPQHF. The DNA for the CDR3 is TGTGCCAGCAGTTCCCGCGGGGGGACGGCGCATCAGCCCCAGCATTTT. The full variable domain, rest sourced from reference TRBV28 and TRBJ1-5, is DVKVTQSSRYLVKRTGEKVFLECVQDMDHENMFWYRQDPGLGLRLIYFSYDVKMKEKGDIPEGYSVSREKKERFSLILESASTNQTSMYLCASSSRGGTAHQPQHFGDGTRLSIL.

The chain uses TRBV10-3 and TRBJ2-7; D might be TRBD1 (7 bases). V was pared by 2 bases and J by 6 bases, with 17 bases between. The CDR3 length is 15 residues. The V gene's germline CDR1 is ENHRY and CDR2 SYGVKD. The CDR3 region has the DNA TGTGCCATCAGTGAGGGCAGGGGGGCGATGGGCGAGCAGTACTTC. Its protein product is CAISEGRGAMGEQYF.

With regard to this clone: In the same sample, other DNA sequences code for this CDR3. The DNA for the CDR3 is TGTGCCAGCAGCCTCGCCGGGGGGAACACTGAAGCTTTCTTT. It translates to CASSLAGGNTEAFF. The genes are TRBV7-9 and TRBJ1-1; weak D call: TRBD1 (5 bases). The germline V gene has CDR1 SEHNR and CDR2 FQNEAQ (reference sequence). V was cut by 5 bases and J by 1 base, with 11 bases left in between. There are 14 residues in the CDR3.

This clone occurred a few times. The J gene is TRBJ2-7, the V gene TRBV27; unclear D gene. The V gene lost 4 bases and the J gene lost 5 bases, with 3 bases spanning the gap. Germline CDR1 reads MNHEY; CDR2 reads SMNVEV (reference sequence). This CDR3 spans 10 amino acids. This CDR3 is CASSSNEQYF. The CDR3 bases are TGTGCCAGCAGTTCCAACGAGCAGTACTTC.

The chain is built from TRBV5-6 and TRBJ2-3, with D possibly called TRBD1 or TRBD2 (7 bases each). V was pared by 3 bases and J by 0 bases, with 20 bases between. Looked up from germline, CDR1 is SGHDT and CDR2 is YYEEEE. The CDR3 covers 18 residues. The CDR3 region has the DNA TGTGCCAGCAGCTACCCTCAGGGGGGGGACCCTAGCACAGATACGCAGTATTTT. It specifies CASSYPQGGDPSTDTQYF.

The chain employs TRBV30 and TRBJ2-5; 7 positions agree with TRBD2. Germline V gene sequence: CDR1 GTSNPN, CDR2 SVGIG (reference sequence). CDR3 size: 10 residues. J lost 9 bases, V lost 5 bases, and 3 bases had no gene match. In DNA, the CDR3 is TGTGCCTGGGGTGCGGGGGCCCAGTACTTC. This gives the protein CAWGAGAQYF.

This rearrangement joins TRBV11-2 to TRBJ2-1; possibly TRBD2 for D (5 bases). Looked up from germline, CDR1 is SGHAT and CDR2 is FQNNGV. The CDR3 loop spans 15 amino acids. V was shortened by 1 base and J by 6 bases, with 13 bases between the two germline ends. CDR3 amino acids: CASSLVSPAGNEQFF. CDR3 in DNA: TGTGCCAGCAGCTTAGTCAGTCCCGCGGGCAATGAGCAGTTCTTC.

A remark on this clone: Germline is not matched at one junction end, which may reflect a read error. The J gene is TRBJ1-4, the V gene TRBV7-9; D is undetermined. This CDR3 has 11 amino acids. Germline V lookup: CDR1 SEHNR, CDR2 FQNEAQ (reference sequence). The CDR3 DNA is TGTGCCAGCAGCCCTCGGGAAAAACTGGTTTTT. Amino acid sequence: CASSPREKLVF.

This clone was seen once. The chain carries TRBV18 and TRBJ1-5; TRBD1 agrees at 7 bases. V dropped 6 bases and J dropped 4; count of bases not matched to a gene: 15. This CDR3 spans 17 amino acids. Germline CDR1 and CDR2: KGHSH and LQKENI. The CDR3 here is CASSANRDSVRNQPQHF. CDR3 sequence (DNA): TGTGCCAGCTCTGCGAACCGGGACAGCGTAAGAAATCAGCCCCAGCATTTT.

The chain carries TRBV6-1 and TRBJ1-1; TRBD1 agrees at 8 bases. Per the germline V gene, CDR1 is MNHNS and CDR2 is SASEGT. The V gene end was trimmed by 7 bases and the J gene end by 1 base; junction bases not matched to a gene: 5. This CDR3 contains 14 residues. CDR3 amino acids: CASNPGGANTEAFF. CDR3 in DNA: TGTGCCAGCAATCCAGGGGGCGCGAACACTGAAGCTTTCTTT.

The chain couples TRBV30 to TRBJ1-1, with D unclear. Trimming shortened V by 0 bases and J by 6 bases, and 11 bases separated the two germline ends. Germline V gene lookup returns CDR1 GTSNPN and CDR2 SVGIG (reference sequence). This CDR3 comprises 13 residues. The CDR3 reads CAWSVLRPSEAFF. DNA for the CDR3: TGTGCCTGGAGTGTATTGCGCCCCTCTGAAGCTTTCTTT. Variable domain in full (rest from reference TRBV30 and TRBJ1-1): SQTIHQWPATLVQPVGSPLSLECTVEGTSNPNLYWYRQAAGRGLQLLFYSVGIGQISSEVPQNLSASRPQDRQFILSSKKLLLSDSGFYLCAWSVLRPSEAFFGQGTRLTVV.

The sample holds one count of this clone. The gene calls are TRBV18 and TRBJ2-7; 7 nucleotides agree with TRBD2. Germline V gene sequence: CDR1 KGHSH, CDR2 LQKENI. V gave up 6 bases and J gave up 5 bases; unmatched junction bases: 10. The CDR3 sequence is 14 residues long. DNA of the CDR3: TGTGCCAGCTCCCCTCGTTCGGGGAGGGACGAGCAGTACTTC. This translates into CASSPRSGRDEQYF. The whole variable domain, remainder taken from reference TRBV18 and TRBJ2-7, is NAGVMQNPRHLVRRRGQEARLRCSPMKGHSHVYWYRQLPEEGLKFMVYLQKENIIDESGMPKERFSAEFPKEGPSILRIQQVVRGDSAAYFCASSPRSGRDEQYFGPGTRLTVT.